Following are 28 T cell receptor beta chains from one sample sequenced in a study of cytomegalovirus exposure and HLA in healthy donors. The table came from immunoSEQ multiplex PCR; TCRdb's copy has only in-frame clones and leaves some out. The table shows some 66,000 clones, with about 97% occurring only once. The material sequenced was PBMCs. Source of these receptors: a woman under 30 in good health and CMV-seropositive.

A single count supports this clone. The gene calls are TRBV7-9 and TRBJ2-5, with 12 nucleotides matching TRBD2. The V segment lost 4 bases and the J segment 1 base; nucleotides outside the gene matches: 1. The CDR3 length is 15 residues. Per the germline V gene, CDR1 is SEHNR and CDR2 is FQNEAQ (reference sequence). The CDR3 sequence is CASSSGLAGQETQYF. The CDR3 DNA reads TGTGCCAGCAGCTCGGGACTAGCGGGCCAAGAGACCCAGTACTTC.

V and J are TRBV4-1 and TRBJ2-3, with TRBD1 as a possible D gene (5 bases). Trimming pared 3 bases from V and 10 bases from J, leaving 14 bases between. Germline CDR1 and CDR2: MGHRA and YSYEKL. The CDR3 runs 13 residues. This CDR3 reads CASSQEGQYAQYF. CDR3 nucleotide sequence: TGCGCCAGCAGCCAGGAAGGACAATACGCGCAGTATTTT.

This clone is a singleton in its sample. V usage is TRBV13 and J usage is TRBJ1-1; D remains unclear. Trimming left V 5 bases short and J 7 bases short, with 11 bases between. CDR1 and CDR2 (germline): PRHDT, FYEKMQ (reference sequence). The CDR3 has 12 residues. CDR3 sequence: CASSVLTSEAFF. DNA for the CDR3: TGTGCCAGCAGCGTCCTGACAAGTGAAGCTTTCTTT.

The chain combines TRBV30 with TRBJ2-7; D possibly corresponds to TRBD1 (5 bases). V was pared by 0 bases and J by 2 bases, with 8 bases between. The CDR3 sequence is 13 residues long. CDR1 is GTSNPN, CDR2 SVGIG, per germline (reference sequence). The CDR3 DNA reads TGTGCCTGGAGTGTATCAGGGCCCTACGAGCAGTACTTC. Translating gives CAWSVSGPYEQYF. Based on the CDR3 plus reference TRBV30 and TRBJ2-7, the full variable domain is SQTIHQWPATLVQPVGSPLSLECTVEGTSNPNLYWYRQAAGRGLQLLFYSVGIGQISSEVPQNLSASRPQDRQFILSSKKLLLSDSGFYLCAWSVSGPYEQYFGPGTRLTVT.

The genes are TRBV2 and TRBJ2-1; 8 nucleotides match TRBD2. Germline V lookup: CDR1 SNHLY, CDR2 FYNNEI. V lost 4 bases and J lost 7; bases outside the gene matches: 15. The CDR3 spans 17 residues. The chain's CDR3 is CASSGRGAGEKGNEQFF. The CDR3, as DNA: TGTGCCAGCAGTGGAAGGGGAGCGGGAGAAAAAGGAAATGAGCAGTTCTTC.

The rearrangement joins TRBV6-5 to TRBJ2-7; D might be TRBD1 (5 bases). This CDR3 is built from 16 residues. Germline loops: CDR1 MNHEY, CDR2 SVGAGI. Between the trimmed V and J ends, which lost 4 bases and 3 bases, there was a span of 19 bases. Here the CDR3 reads CASSFSSSGRGYEQYF. DNA for the CDR3: TGTGCCAGCAGTTTCTCCTCATCAGGAAGGGGCTACGAGCAGTACTTC.

This clone was picked up one time. The chain combines TRBV14 with TRBJ2-2; 7 nucleotides line up with TRBD1. The CDR3 runs to 16 residues. The germline V gene encodes CDR1 SGHDN and CDR2 FVKESK. V dropped 1 base and J dropped 1; count of bases not matched to a gene: 3. In DNA, the CDR3 is TGTGCCAGCAGCCAAGCGGGACAGAAGAACACCGGGGAGCTGTTTTTT. Translation gives CASSQAGQKNTGELFF.

The rearrangement joins TRBV19 to TRBJ1-1; 7 positions agree with TRBD1. V dropped 3 bases and J dropped 2; count of bases not matched to a gene: 9. The CDR3 has 16 residues. Germline CDR1 and CDR2: LNHDA and SQIVND (reference sequence). For the CDR3, the DNA is TGTGCCAGTAGTATTGGGCAGGGGGAATCCAACACTGAAGCTTTCTTT. Amino acid sequence: CASSIGQGESNTEAFF.

The chain couples TRBV5-1 to TRBJ2-7; D may be TRBD2 (6 bases). CDR1 and CDR2 (germline): SGHRS, YFSETQ. The CDR3 runs to 16 residues. Trimming left V 4 bases short and J 0 bases short, with 17 bases between. CDR3 sequence: CASSLLGLISSYEQYF. CDR3 DNA: TGCGCCAGCAGCCTACTGGGACTGATAAGCTCCTACGAGCAGTACTTC.

The chain links TRBV28 to TRBJ2-1; D possibly corresponds to TRBD2 (5 bases). The CDR3 covers 13 residues. Trimming shortened V by 2 bases and J by 7 bases, and 9 bases separated the two germline ends. The germline gives CDR1 MDHEN, CDR2 SYDVKM. CDR3 sequence reads: CASSLLLGNEQFF. The CDR3 coding sequence is TGTGCCAGCAGTTTACTACTAGGAAATGAGCAGTTCTTC.

V and J are TRBV2 and TRBJ1-2, with TRBD1 identical over 8 bases. Trimming removed 2 bases from V and 4 bases from J; junction bases left unmatched: 6. In germline, CDR1 is SNHLY, CDR2 FYNNEI. The CDR3 runs 15 residues. The CDR3 loop is CASSERTGKIYGYTF. Here the CDR3 DNA reads TGTGCCAGCAGTGAAAGGACAGGGAAAATCTATGGCTACACCTTC.

The chain recombines TRBV6-1 with TRBJ2-5; 12 bases align to TRBD2. The CDR3 extends over 15 amino acids. Losses at the gene ends were 2 bases for V and 4 bases for J; bases not matched to a gene: 2. Germline lookup yields CDR1 MNHNS and CDR2 SASEGT. This CDR3 reads CASSELAGGSETQYF. For the CDR3, the DNA is TGTGCCAGCAGTGAACTAGCGGGAGGGTCAGAGACCCAGTACTTC.

The chain has TRBV2 and TRBJ2-2; D may be TRBD1 (5 bases). V was shortened by 8 bases and J by 4 bases, with 11 bases between the two germline ends. The CDR3 loop spans 13 amino acids. Germline V CDR1 and CDR2: SNHLY, FYNNEI. The CDR3 DNA sequence: TGTGCCAGCCTGAGACAGCCCACCGGGGAGCTGTTTTTT. This translates into CASLRQPTGELFF.

The J gene is TRBJ1-1, the V gene TRBV29-1; D call uncertain. The V gene lost 6 bases and the J gene lost 5 bases, with 16 bases spanning the gap. Germline V lookup: CDR1 SQVTM, CDR2 ANQGSEA. There are 13 residues in the CDR3. The CDR3 is CSVGEPLGTEAFF. Written as DNA, the CDR3 is TGCAGCGTCGGGGAGCCGTTAGGGACTGAAGCTTTCTTT. The full variable domain, rest sourced from reference TRBV29-1 and TRBJ1-1, is SAVISQKPSRDICQRGTSLTIQCQVDSQVTMMFWYRQQPGQSLTLIATANQGSEATYESGFVIDKFPISRPNLTFSTLTVSNMSPEDSSIYLCSVGEPLGTEAFFGQGTRLTVV.

The V gene is TRBV28, the J gene TRBJ1-5; possible D gene TRBD1, 6 bases. In germline, CDR1 is MDHEN, CDR2 SYDVKM. Trimming took 4 bases from V and 8 from J, leaving 12 bases between them. The CDR3 consists of 13 residues. CDR3 nucleotides: TGTGCCAGCAGTTCAAGGGGGATTAAGCCCCAGCATTTT. This gives the protein CASSSRGIKPQHF.

V and J are TRBV9 and TRBJ1-1, with TRBD1 identical over 9 bases. Looked up from germline, CDR1 is SGDLS and CDR2 is YYNGEE. Trimming at V came to 0 bases and at J to 4 bases, leaving 4 bases not matched to a gene. The CDR3 extends over 15 amino acids. CDR3 region: CASSVEGDRATEAFF. The DNA for the CDR3 is TGTGCCAGCAGCGTAGAAGGGGACAGGGCCACTGAAGCTTTCTTT.

This CDR3 reads CASSPGVAGAWEQFF. The CDR3 coding sequence is TGTGCCAGCTCCCCGGGAGTAGCGGGAGCCTGGGAGCAGTTCTTC. The chain links TRBV18 to TRBJ2-1; 9 bases match TRBD2. The CDR3 totals 15 residues. The junction had 13 bases not matched to a gene; V was cut back by 6 bases and J by 10 bases. Germline CDR1 is KGHSH and CDR2 is LQKENI. Full variable domain (remainder filled in from reference TRBV18 and TRBJ2-1): NAGVMQNPRHLVRRRGQEARLRCSPMKGHSHVYWYRQLPEEGLKFMVYLQKENIIDESGMPKERFSAEFPKEGPSILRIQQVVRGDSAAYFCASSPGVAGAWEQFFGPGTRLTVL.

This chain uses TRBV28 with TRBJ2-7, with 9 nucleotides matching TRBD1. Looked up from germline, CDR1 is MDHEN and CDR2 is SYDVKM. This CDR3 comprises 13 residues. The ends lost 6 bases at V and 4 bases at J; junction bases unmatched: 4. This chain's CDR3 is CASRDRGTYEQYF. CDR3 DNA: TGTGCCAGCAGGGACAGGGGTACTTACGAGCAGTACTTC.

The chain combines TRBV7-8 with TRBJ2-1, with D perhaps TRBD1 (5 bases). Germline assignment: CDR1 SGHVS and CDR2 FQNEAQ. The CDR3 consists of 16 residues. Trimming took 1 base from V and 4 from J, leaving 14 bases between them. The CDR3 sequence: CASSLEGRSSYNEQFF. CDR3 DNA sequence: TGTGCCAGCAGCTTAGAGGGGCGGAGCTCTTACAATGAGCAGTTCTTC.

This rearrangement joins TRBV5-1 to TRBJ2-5; tentative D call: TRBD1 (6 bases). In germline, CDR1 is SGHRS, CDR2 YFSETQ. Trimming left V 0 bases short and J 1 base short, with 13 bases between. The CDR3 length is 16 residues. CDR3 nucleotides: TGCGCCAGCAGCTTGGCCCTATCCAGGGGCCAAGAGACCCAGTACTTC. Protein sequence: CASSLALSRGQETQYF.

The gene calls are TRBV20-1 and TRBJ1-2; TRBD1 is a possible D gene (6 bases). With 6 bases removed from V and 2 bases from J, the gap between germline ends came to 7 bases. Germline CDR1 DFQATT, CDR2 SNEGSKA (reference sequence). The CDR3 has 11 residues. The CDR3 sequence is CSAGQNYGYTF. CDR3 coding DNA: TGCAGTGCCGGACAGAACTATGGCTACACCTTC.

This clone appeared a single time. This chain joins TRBV5-5 and TRBJ1-5; D perhaps matches TRBD1 (5 bases). The CDR3 loop spans 16 amino acids. Germline-derived CDR1 and CDR2 are SGHKS and YYEKEE (reference sequence). The V end was cut by 1 base, the J end by 0 bases, with 11 bases between. The CDR3 here is CASSLWGVRSNQPQHF. CDR3 DNA sequence: TGTGCCAGCAGCTTGTGGGGGGTGCGTAGCAATCAGCCCCAGCATTTT.

This clone was found once. The chain joins TRBV4-1 to TRBJ2-5; 11 bases match TRBD2. V lost 2 bases to trimming and J lost 4 bases; unmatched junction nucleotides: 3. This CDR3 has 15 amino acids. Germline CDR1 MGHRA, CDR2 YSYEKL. The CDR3 region is CASSQLGLAGETQYF. The CDR3 nucleotides read TGCGCCAGCAGCCAACTAGGACTAGCGGGAGAGACCCAGTACTTC.

The chain combines TRBV11-2 with TRBJ1-2, with 9 bases aligning to TRBD1. V shed 1 base and J 4 bases; nucleotides not matched to a gene: 7. The germline V gene has CDR1 SGHAT and CDR2 FQNNGV. The CDR3 has 16 residues. The CDR3 DNA reads TGTGCCAGCAGCTTAGGGGACAGGGCCTGGGGCTATGGCTACACCTTC. This gives the protein CASSLGDRAWGYGYTF.

The genes are TRBV29-1 and TRBJ2-7; 7 positions match TRBD2. Losses at the gene ends were 6 bases for V and 2 bases for J; bases not matched to a gene: 7. This CDR3 spans 13 amino acids. Germline V CDR1 and CDR2: SQVTM, ANQGSEA. CDR3 bases: TGCAGCGTGGACTCGGGAGGAACCTACGAGCAGTACTTC. Its translation is CSVDSGGTYEQYF.

This rearrangement joins TRBV5-6 to TRBJ2-7; 8 bases line up with TRBD2. The ends lost 4 bases at V and 7 bases at J; junction bases unmatched: 10. Per germline, CDR1 SGHDT and CDR2 YYEEEE. CDR3 length: 14 amino acids. CDR3 DNA sequence: TGTGCCAGCAGCCTAATAGGTGGCGGGAGGGAGCAGTACTTC. It codes for CASSLIGGGREQYF. Variable domain in full (rest from reference TRBV5-6 and TRBJ2-7): DAGVTQSPTHLIKTRGQQVTLRCSPKSGHDTVSWYQQALGQGPQFIFQYYEEEERQRGNFPDRFSGHQFPNYSSELNVNALLLGDSALYLCASSLIGGGREQYFGPGTRLTVT.

The genes are TRBV27 and TRBJ2-7, with D hard to call. This CDR3 has 13 residues. Per the germline V gene, CDR1 is MNHEY and CDR2 is SMNVEV (reference sequence). V gave up 3 bases and J gave up 0 bases, with 6 bases separating them. The DNA for the CDR3 is TGTGCCAGCAGTTTCACTAACTCCTACGAGCAGTACTTC. It yields the protein CASSFTNSYEQYF.

This chain uses TRBV9 with TRBJ1-2; D may be TRBD1 (6 bases). The V and J ends lost 3 bases and 6 bases respectively, with 12 bases between them. The CDR3 contains 13 residues. Germline V gives CDR1 SGDLS, CDR2 YYNGEE. CDR3 loop: CASSGTGPHGYTF. Here the CDR3 DNA reads TGTGCCAGCAGCGGAACAGGGCCTCATGGCTACACCTTC.